This T cell receptor beta chain was documented in a study of response to subunit inactivated influenza vaccine (dated by TCRdb to 2017 to 2018). A note on the overall study: Deep quantitative T cell receptor repertoire profiling was used in the study to track responses to a trivalent subunit inactivated influenza vaccine.

The library was obtained by RT-PCR. The instrument was an Illumina HiSeq 2500. TCRdb reprocessing: public reads trimmed at Q25 with fastp, clones called with MiXCR, in-frame beta chains kept. Merged by CDR3 protein, the rows form single entries marked with the most common genes and DNA. Recorded for this sample are under 850,000 distinct CDR3 sequences; around 18% of them occurred a single time. Approximately 10% of the sample is taken by the ten largest. Reading the germline V gene gives CDR1 SGHAT and CDR2 FQNNGV. From the cysteine up to the phenylalanine, the CDR3 has a length of 11 residues. The entry retains the CDR3 DNA only, 33 bases that are in frame from base 1. Clipping removes 5 bases from V and 16 bases from J, with 4 as the unmatched junction base count. Ten or more counts support this clonotype. This clone's antigen is unknown. Per-nucleotide qualities are absent, and no much larger clonotype sits a single base away.

Here is what the overall study found, with its caveats: The authors proposed that each seasonal influenza vaccination may bring in only a limited number of new T cells.

Material: PBMCs from blood, obtained 5 days after vaccination. The source is a man over 45 who received an inactivated influenza vaccine. Donor details come from another sample of the same person, matched by shared clones. This sequence uses TRBV11-2 and TRBJ1-6, and TRBD1 aligns with 8 junction nucleotides. The DNA reads TGTGCCAGCAGCGATGACAGGGGACTCCACTTT. The resulting protein is CASSDDRGLHF.